The clone carrying this T cell receptor (beta chain) was picked up one time. The sample comes from a study of shared clonotypes between healthy human individuals. It was at deep level that the assay was run. Some clones are missing from TCRdb's copy, which holds only in-frame ones; the method was immunoSEQ multiplex PCR. The sample shows 450,000 to 500,000 clones, more than 75% of them seen only once. This CDR3 is built from 17 residues. The germline V gene has CDR1 SNHLY and CDR2 FYNNEI. The trim removed 6 bases at V and 10 bases at J, leaving 14 bases unmatched. This chain joins TRBV2 and TRBJ2-1; 14 bases match TRBD2. The receptor was isolated from a woman in her 40s in good health. Some clones in this sample may be carry-over from other donors' samples. Sample: PBMCs. DNA for the CDR3: TGTGCCAGCAGAGGGACTAGCGGGAGTAGTTTAGGGAAAGAGCAGTTCTTC. This sequence encodes CASRGTSGSSLGKEQFF.